These 16 T cell receptor beta chains originate from one sample sequenced in a study of blood T cell repertoires in COVID-19. Generated by immunoSEQ multiplex PCR, the TCRdb table keeps only in-frame clones and is missing some. The sample gives 100,000 to 120,000 clones, roughly 84% of which show up once; less than 3.5% is in the top ten. Source material: peripheral blood. The receptor set was obtained from a man between 40 and 49 years old with acute or convalescent COVID-19.

The chain recombines TRBV18 with TRBJ1-2, with D unclear. This CDR3 has 16 residues. The V end was cut by 0 bases, the J end by 0 bases, with 11 bases between. Per germline, CDR1 KGHSH and CDR2 LQKENI. The CDR3: CASSPPVRPANYGYTF. The CDR3 DNA follows: TGTGCCAGCTCACCACCGGTCAGGCCTGCTAACTATGGCTACACCTTC.

This chain connects TRBV18 to TRBJ2-1; TRBD2 aligns across 13 bases. This CDR3 has 18 amino acids. In germline, CDR1 is KGHSH, CDR2 LQKENI. V dropped 3 bases and J dropped 0; count of bases not matched to a gene: 5. The chain's CDR3 is CASSPGLAGMSSYNEQFF. Here the CDR3 DNA reads TGTGCCAGCTCACCGGGACTAGCGGGGATGAGCTCCTACAATGAGCAGTTCTTC.

V usage is TRBV12-3 or TRBV12-4 and J usage is TRBJ1-1; D uncertain. This CDR3 has 12 residues. Trimming stripped 3 bases from V and 7 bases from J, with 9 bases between. The CDR3 nucleotides are TGTGCCAGCAGTTTCGGGAGGATTGAAGCTTTCTTT. Translating it yields CASSFGRIEAFF.

CDR3 nucleotide sequence: TGTGCCAGCAGCGTAGACCCGAGAGATACGCAGTATTTT. Its protein product is CASSVDPRDTQYF. J is TRBJ2-3 and V is TRBV9, with unresolved D. Germline CDR1 reads SGDLS; CDR2 reads YYNGEE. Trimming removed 0 bases at V and 5 bases at J, with 7 bases between. There are 13 residues in the CDR3.

The gene calls are TRBV5-1 and TRBJ1-2, with 8 bases aligning to TRBD1. After removal of 3 bases from V and 7 bases from J, the junction contained 14 bases not matched to a gene. The CDR3 runs 16 residues. Germline V gene lookup returns CDR1 SGHRS and CDR2 YFSETQ. The CDR3 nucleotides read TGCGCCAGCAGCTGGGGGACAGGAGGGGACCCCATTGGCTACACCTTC. Translated: CASSWGTGGDPIGYTF.

This chain connects TRBV12-3 or TRBV12-4 to TRBJ2-7, with no clear D. Trimming cost V 3 bases and J 5 bases, with 11 bases left between them. The CDR3 is made up of 13 amino acids. CDR3 in DNA: TGTGCCAGCAGTTTTAGTGATCTGGACGAGCAGTACTTC. Amino acids: CASSFSDLDEQYF.

V and J are TRBV5-1 and TRBJ2-4, with D possibly TRBD1 on 5 matching bases. V dropped 2 bases and J dropped 8 bases, with 11 bases sitting between them. The CDR3 is 13 residues long. CDR1 is SGHRS and CDR2 is YFSETQ in the germline V gene. CDR3 residues: CASSFRRGDIQYF. Written as DNA, the CDR3 is TGCGCCAGCAGCTTCCGTAGGGGCGACATTCAGTACTTC.

The rearrangement joins TRBV4-3 to TRBJ2-3; D perhaps matches TRBD1 (6 bases). Per germline, CDR1 LGHNA and CDR2 YSLEER. The CDR3 extends over 15 amino acids. V lost 2 bases and J 2 bases, leaving 11 bases between the germline ends. The CDR3 nucleotides read TGCGCCAGCAGCCAATCGGCAGGGGCCACAGATACGCAGTATTTT. This translates into CASSQSAGATDTQYF.

This clone has a single count. V is TRBV27 and J is TRBJ2-3, with 8 bases matching TRBD1. V was pared by 1 base and J by 6 bases, with 9 bases of the junction left unmatched. Germline V gene sequence: CDR1 MNHEY, CDR2 SMNVEV (reference sequence). The CDR3 spans 16 residues. DNA of the CDR3: TGTGCCAGCAGTTTATTGTCAGGGGGCTTCCCTGATACGCAGTATTTT. Amino acids: CASSLLSGGFPDTQYF.

CDR3 sequence: CASSGGGTILYEQYF. Here the CDR3 DNA reads TGTGCCAGCAGTGGGGGGGGGACTATCCTCTACGAGCAGTACTTC. The V call is TRBV6-6, the J call TRBJ2-7, with 7 bases that match TRBD2. CDR1 and CDR2 from the germline V gene are MNHNY and SVGAGI (reference sequence). CDR3 length: 15 amino acids. V dropped 5 bases and J dropped 3; count of bases not matched to a gene: 10.

This chain connects TRBV5-8 to TRBJ1-2, with D possibly matching TRBD1 (5 bases). V lost 0 bases, J lost 8 bases, and 14 bases lay in between. CDR3 length: 14 amino acids. Germline CDR1 reads SGHTS; CDR2 reads YDEGEE. The CDR3 DNA follows: TGTGCCAGCAGCTTGGGGTGGGGCCCGGAGGGCTACACCTTC. Its protein product is CASSLGWGPEGYTF.

CDR3 nucleotides: TGTGCCAGCAGCTTAGAGGGACTGTACACTGAAGCTTTCTTT. It specifies CASSLEGLYTEAFF. The V call is TRBV5-5, the J call TRBJ1-1; weak D call: TRBD1 (5 bases). Germline lookup yields CDR1 SGHKS and CDR2 YYEKEE (reference sequence). Trimming cost V 2 bases and J 3 bases, with 11 bases left between them. CDR3 length: 14 residues.

The chain carries TRBV7-2 and TRBJ2-3, with TRBD2 matching 10 bases. This CDR3 comprises 14 residues. Germline V gene lookup returns CDR1 SGHTA and CDR2 FQGNSA. Losses at the gene ends were 6 bases for V and 4 bases for J; bases not matched to a gene: 4. CDR3 residues: CASRKAGGADTQYF. The CDR3, as DNA: TGTGCCAGCAGGAAAGCGGGGGGGGCAGATACGCAGTATTTT.

This clone was detected only a few times. This sequence joins TRBV28 and TRBJ2-6; D gene ambiguous. The CDR3 totals 19 residues. Germline CDR1 and CDR2: MDHEN and SYDVKM. The V end was cut by 3 bases, the J end by 0 bases, with 18 bases between. The CDR3 DNA sequence: TGTGCCAGCAGTTTTTCATTCAGCGTCCCTAGCTCTGGGGCCAACGTCCTGACTTTC. This sequence encodes CASSFSFSVPSSGANVLTF.

This chain uses TRBV7-2 with TRBJ1-5; a possible D gene is TRBD1 (6 bases). There are 14 residues in the CDR3. V lost 4 bases to trimming and J lost 5 bases, with 12 bases between them. The germline gives CDR1 SGHTA, CDR2 FQGNSA. The CDR3 nucleotides are TGTGCCAGCAGCTCCCCAGGGGAGTATCAGCCCCAGCATTTT. Protein product: CASSSPGEYQPQHF.

V is TRBV4-1 and J is TRBJ1-1; 9 bases line up with TRBD1. Germline V lookup: CDR1 MGHRA, CDR2 YSYEKL. The CDR3 loop spans 14 amino acids. After removal of 6 bases from V and 4 bases from J, the junction contained 6 bases not matched to a gene. Here the CDR3 DNA reads TGCGCCAGCAGTCTACAGGGGGCGTTCACTGAAGCTTTCTTT. Translating it yields CASSLQGAFTEAFF.